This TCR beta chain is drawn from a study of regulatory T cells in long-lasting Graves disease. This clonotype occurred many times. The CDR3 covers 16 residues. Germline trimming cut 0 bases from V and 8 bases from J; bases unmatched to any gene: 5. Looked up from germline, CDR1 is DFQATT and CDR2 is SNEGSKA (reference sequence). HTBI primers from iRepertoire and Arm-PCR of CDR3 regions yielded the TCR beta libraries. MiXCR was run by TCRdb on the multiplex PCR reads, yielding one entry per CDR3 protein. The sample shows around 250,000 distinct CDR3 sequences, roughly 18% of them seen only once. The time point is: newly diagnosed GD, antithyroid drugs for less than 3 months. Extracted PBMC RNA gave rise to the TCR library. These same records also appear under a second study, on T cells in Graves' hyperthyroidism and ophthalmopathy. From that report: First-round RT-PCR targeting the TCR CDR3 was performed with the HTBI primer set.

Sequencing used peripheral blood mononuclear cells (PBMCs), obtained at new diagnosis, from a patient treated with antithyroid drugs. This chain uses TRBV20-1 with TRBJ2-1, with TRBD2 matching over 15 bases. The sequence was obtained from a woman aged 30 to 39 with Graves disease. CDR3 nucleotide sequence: TGCAGTGCTAGAGACTATGGACTAGCGGGGGGGCATGAGCAGTTCTTC. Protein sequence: CSARDYGLAGGHEQFF.